These T cell receptor beta chains were read from a single sample in a study of Ad26.COV2.S vaccination and SARS-CoV-2 variants. Assay: immunoSEQ multiplex PCR; the TCRdb copy retains only in-frame clones and omits some. The repertoire holds 300,000 to 400,000 clones, with 88% as singletons. The specimen was peripheral blood, collected in a trial of Ad26.COV2.S vaccine versus placebo. Every receptor here comes from a person between 18 and 65 years old who received the Ad26.COV2.S COVID-19 vaccine or a placebo. The CDR3 runs from the conserved cysteine through the conserved F or W. D genes are given only for firm matches. Some rows have no size entry. The others give once, few or many, or a class for an expanded clone.

D | size | J | length | V | CDR3 | DNA
. | . | TRBJ2-6 | 16 | TRBV15 | CATTERGISGANVLTF | TGTGCCACCACGGAGCGAGGGATTTCTGGGGCCAACGTCCTGACTTTC
TRBD1 | . | TRBJ2-5 | 14 | TRBV7-9 | CASSEGAQLETQYF | TGTGCCAGCAGCGAGGGGGCGCAACTAGAGACCCAGTACTTC
TRBD1 | . | TRBJ1-4 | 14 | TRBV7-9 | CASRPQGASEKLFF | TGTGCCAGCAGGCCCCAGGGGGCGAGTGAAAAACTGTTTTTT
TRBD2 | . | TRBJ2-7 | 19 | TRBV7-3 | CASSLTRASGRLGAYEQYF | TGTGCCAGCAGCTTAACTAGGGCTAGCGGGAGGCTCGGGGCCTACGAGCAGTACTTC
. | few | TRBJ2-7 | 13 | TRBV5-1 | CASSYPGRYEQYF | TGCGCCAGCAGCTATCCCGGTCGCTACGAGCAGTACTTC
. | . | TRBJ2-1 | 15 | TRBV6-5 | CASSNGGRLNNEQFF | TGTGCCAGCAGTAACGGTGGACGTCTGAACAATGAGCAGTTCTTC
. | once | TRBJ2-1 | 11 | TRBV20-1 | CSTSGVANQFF | .
. | . | TRBJ1-6 | 13 | TRBV5-1 | CASGRDPGLSLHF | TGCGCCAGCGGGCGGGACCCTGGTTTATCCCTCCACTTT
. | . | TRBJ1-3 | 15 | TRBV6-5 | CASSYSPYSGNTIYF | TGTGCCAGCAGTTACTCGCCGTACTCTGGAAACACCATATATTTT
TRBD1 | . | TRBJ2-5 | 13 | TRBV5-6 | CASSWDRGETQYF | TGTGCCAGCAGCTGGGACAGGGGGGAGACCCAGTACTTC
. | . | TRBJ2-5 | 12 | TRBV29-1 | CSVSQGGETQYF | TGCAGCGTTTCCCAGGGAGGCGAGACCCAGTACTTC
TRBD1 | . | TRBJ1-6 | 12 | TRBV5-5 | CASSSTGSPLHF | TGTGCCAGCAGCTCGACAGGGTCACCCCTCCACTTT
. | once | TRBJ1-2 | 14 | TRBV28 | CASRRRNSGYGYTF | TGTGCCAGCAGACGGAGGAACAGTGGCTATGGCTACACCTTC
. | . | TRBJ2-7 | 15 | TRBV7-8 | CASSERVGRAYEQYF | TGTGCCAGCAGCGAACGGGTAGGAAGGGCCTACGAGCAGTACTTC
. | . | TRBJ1-2 | 16 | TRBV3-1/TRBV3-2 | CASSQDLLGGSNGYTF | TGTGCCAGCAGCCAAGACCTTTTGGGGGGTTCGAATGGCTACACCTTC
. | . | TRBJ1-2 | 13 | TRBV30 | CAWSQPGTFLTPF | TGTGCCTGGAGTCAACCCGGGACATTTTTGACGCCATTC
. | . | TRBJ1-1 | 11 | TRBV28 | CASSFLQKAFF | TGTGCCAGCAGTTTCCTTCAGAAAGCTTTCTTT
. | . | TRBJ1-6 | 14 | TRBV6-5 | CASRLRGSNSPLHF | TGTGCCAGCAGGTTGCGGGGGTCGAATTCACCCCTCCACTTT